The 16 T cell receptor beta chains in this list originate from one sample, sequenced in a study of cytomegalovirus exposure and HLA in healthy donors. The PCR contained 60 Vbeta and 13 Jbeta primers. TCRdb keeps only in-frame clones here, not all; method: immunoSEQ multiplex PCR. The sample includes under 150,000 clones, around 75% seen only once; the top ten take 1.5% to 2%. Input material: PBMCs. All receptors come from a woman in her thirties or forties in good health and CMV-seronegative.

The chain recombines TRBV2 with TRBJ1-6, with TRBD1 identical over 8 bases. The CDR3 covers 14 residues. Looked up from germline, CDR1 is SNHLY and CDR2 is FYNNEI. V was clipped by 1 base and J by 8 bases; unmatched bases: 1. CDR3 coding DNA: TGTGCCAGCAGTGAAGAGACAGGGGATTCACCCCTCCACTTT. It encodes CASSEETGDSPLHF.

The rearrangement joins TRBV5-1 to TRBJ2-5; 7 bases fit TRBD2. V gave up 4 bases and J gave up 4 bases; unmatched junction bases: 7. This CDR3 is 14 amino acids long. CDR1 is SGHRS and CDR2 is YFSETQ in the germline V gene. The CDR3 loop reads CASSPEGGRETQYF. The CDR3 DNA follows: TGCGCCAGCAGCCCGGAGGGAGGGCGAGAGACCCAGTACTTC.

The chain employs TRBV6-5 and TRBJ2-5, with TRBD2 identical over 9 bases. The CDR3 spans 14 residues. Trimming removed 6 bases from V and 1 base from J; junction bases left unmatched: 3. Germline V lookup: CDR1 MNHEY, CDR2 SVGAGI. CDR3 sequence (DNA): TGTGCCAGCAGGCTTAGCGGGGGCCAAGAGACCCAGTACTTC. This gives the protein CASRLSGGQETQYF.

Note on this clone: At the DNA level, this CDR3 is encoded by other sequences in the same sample as well. V usage is TRBV7-9 and J usage is TRBJ2-7; 7 positions agree with TRBD1. The germline V gene has CDR1 SEHNR and CDR2 FQNEAQ (reference sequence). CDR3 length: 14 amino acids. J gave up 1 base and V 4 bases, and 4 bases lay outside the gene matches. As DNA, the CDR3 is TGTGCCAGCAGCTCCCGACAGGGTTCCTACGAGCAGTACTTC. Amino acid sequence: CASSSRQGSYEQYF.

The V gene is TRBV29-1, the J gene TRBJ1-1, with D tentatively TRBD1 (5 bases). Trimming removed 4 bases from V and 1 base from J, with 10 bases in between. Germline CDR1 and CDR2: SQVTM and ANQGSEA. The CDR3 totals 13 residues. CDR3 protein: CSVGRDWNTEAFF. The DNA for the CDR3 is TGCAGCGTTGGCAGGGATTGGAACACTGAAGCTTTCTTT. Full variable domain (rest looked up from reference TRBV29-1 and TRBJ1-1): SAVISQKPSRDICQRGTSLTIQCQVDSQVTMMFWYRQQPGQSLTLIATANQGSEATYESGFVIDKFPISRPNLTFSTLTVSNMSPEDSSIYLCSVGRDWNTEAFFGQGTRLTVV.

The sample holds a few counts of this clone. The CDR3 loop reads CASSSLGGANTEAFF. In nucleotides, the CDR3 is TGTGCCAGCAGCTCGCTAGGAGGCGCAAACACTGAAGCTTTCTTT. This rearrangement joins TRBV5-4 to TRBJ1-1; D is ambiguous. Trimming took off 3 bases at V and 2 bases at J, with 14 bases between the two ends. The CDR3 runs to 15 residues. Germline CDR1 and CDR2: SGHNT and YYREEE (reference sequence).

V is TRBV6-5 and J is TRBJ1-1, with 8 bases matching TRBD1. V lost 10 bases to trimming and J lost 5 bases; unmatched junction nucleotides: 12. The CDR3 is 14 amino acids. In germline, CDR1 is MNHEY, CDR2 SVGAGI. The CDR3 loop is CATRHRQGSTEAFF. CDR3 nucleotides: TGTGCCACCAGACACCGACAGGGGAGTACTGAAGCTTTCTTT.

The chain has TRBV30 and TRBJ1-4, with TRBD1 as a possible D gene (6 bases). Germline V gene lookup returns CDR1 GTSNPN and CDR2 SVGIG (reference sequence). The V end was cut by 5 bases, the J end by 13 bases, with 14 bases between. This CDR3 has 11 amino acids. The CDR3 spells CAWRRGGGLFF. DNA for the CDR3: TGTGCCTGGCGCCGAGGGGGTGGACTGTTTTTT.

The chain recombines TRBV28 with TRBJ1-1, with D possibly TRBD1 on 5 matching bases. Trimming left V 5 bases short and J 5 bases short, with 15 bases between. The CDR3 runs 14 residues. Germline values: CDR1 MDHEN, CDR2 SYDVKM. The CDR3 loop is CASSPRGGRTEAFF. The CDR3 bases are TGTGCCAGCAGTCCCCGGGGGGGGAGGACTGAAGCTTTCTTT.

The genes are TRBV4-1 and TRBJ1-1, with 7 bases matching TRBD1. The J segment lost 0 bases and the V segment lost 3 bases, leaving 7 bases of the junction unmatched. The germline CDR1 and CDR2 sequences are MGHRA and YSYEKL. The CDR3 extends over 16 amino acids. CDR3 DNA sequence: TGCGCCAGCAGCCACCCGACAGGGTCCATGAACACTGAAGCTTTCTTT. Its protein is CASSHPTGSMNTEAFF.

The chain employs TRBV11-2 and TRBJ2-7, with 9 bases fitting TRBD2. Germline CDR1 reads SGHAT; CDR2 reads FQNNGV. After removal of 6 bases from V and 5 bases from J, the junction contained 8 bases not matched to a gene. The CDR3 contains 14 residues. The CDR3 loop is CASRRSGRIDEQYF. The CDR3 DNA sequence: TGTGCCAGCAGGCGAAGCGGGAGGATCGACGAGCAGTACTTC.

This clone was recorded only once. The chain joins TRBV18 to TRBJ2-7, with TRBD2 identical over 13 bases. The CDR3 spans 15 residues. The germline V gene has CDR1 KGHSH and CDR2 LQKENI. The J segment lost 6 bases and the V segment lost 3 bases, leaving 5 bases of the junction unmatched. CDR3 DNA: TGTGCCAGCTCACCGGGACTAGCGGGACCTCCCGAGCAGTACTTC. This gives the protein CASSPGLAGPPEQYF. Looking up the rest from reference TRBV18 and TRBJ2-7 gives the full variable domain: NAGVMQNPRHLVRRRGQEARLRCSPMKGHSHVYWYRQLPEEGLKFMVYLQKENIIDESGMPKERFSAEFPKEGPSILRIQQVVRGDSAAYFCASSPGLAGPPEQYFGPGTRLTVT.

This chain links TRBV27 with TRBJ2-7; 11 bases agree with TRBD1. The CDR3 extends over 14 amino acids. Germline CDR1 reads MNHEY; CDR2 reads SMNVEV (reference sequence). V was clipped by 3 bases and J by 3 bases; unmatched bases: 1. Written as DNA, the CDR3 is TGTGCCAGCAGTTTCGGGACAGGGGGCTACGAGCAGTACTTC. It codes for CASSFGTGGYEQYF.

The V and J genes are TRBV11-2 and TRBJ2-1; 11 positions match TRBD2. This CDR3 has 15 residues. Per germline, CDR1 SGHAT and CDR2 FQNNGV. The ends lost 8 bases at V and 3 bases at J; junction bases unmatched: 6. CDR3 loop: CASDASGGNYNEQFF. The CDR3 DNA sequence: TGTGCCAGCGATGCTAGCGGGGGGAACTACAATGAGCAGTTCTTC. The full variable domain, with the rest looked up from reference TRBV11-2 and TRBJ2-1, is EAGVAQSPRYKIIEKRQSVAFWCNPISGHATLYWYQQILGQGPKLLIQFQNNGVVDDSQLPKDRFSAERLKGVDSTLKIQPAKLEDSAVYLCASDASGGNYNEQFFGPGTRLTVL.

The genes are TRBV6-1 and TRBJ1-1, with D hard to call. V gave up 6 bases and J gave up 4 bases, with 12 bases separating them. Germline loops: CDR1 MNHNS, CDR2 SASEGT. The CDR3 is made up of 13 amino acids. The CDR3 is CASRLRGGTEAFF. In nucleotides, the CDR3 is TGTGCCAGCAGACTCCGGGGAGGCACTGAAGCTTTCTTT.

V gene TRBV27 combines with J gene TRBJ1-5; D not resolved. The germline V gene encodes CDR1 MNHEY and CDR2 SMNVEV (reference sequence). With 4 bases removed from V and 2 bases from J, the gap between germline ends came to 6 bases. The CDR3 totals 13 residues. The CDR3 loop reads CASSWRGNQPQHF. As DNA, the CDR3 is TGTGCCAGCAGTTGGAGGGGCAATCAGCCCCAGCATTTT.